This T cell receptor beta chain appears in the sequencing data of a study of monozygotic twins with inflammatory bowel disease. Findings of the study overall: Variability may have been added to patient repertoires by differing immunosuppressive treatments. Differing T cell subtypes remained indistinguishable.

No DNA is given; TCRdb re-called the 5' RACE reads and lists each CDR3 protein once. The sample totals around 370,000 distinct CDR3 sequences. Points on this clonotype: Its target is not known.

Germline CDR1 reads MDHEN; CDR2 reads SYDVKM. The CDR3 is 15 amino acids. Without any T cell sorting, total RNA was isolated from whole blood. This rearrangement joins TRBV28 to TRBJ2-5; the D call of TRBD1 rests on TCRdb alone, since no DNA is present to check it. This TCR derives from a human donor with ulcerative colitis or Crohn's disease, or a healthy co-twin of an affected twin (not recorded which). The sequenced sample consisted of blood. The CDR3 reads CASSSPGIGGETQYF. Using reference TRBV28 and TRBJ2-5 for the parts outside the CDR3, the full variable domain is DVKVTQSSRYLVKRTGEKVFLECVQDMDHENMFWYRQDPGLGLRLIYFSYDVKMKEKGDIPEGYSVSREKKERFSLILESASTNQTSMYLCASSSPGIGGETQYFGPGTRLLVL.